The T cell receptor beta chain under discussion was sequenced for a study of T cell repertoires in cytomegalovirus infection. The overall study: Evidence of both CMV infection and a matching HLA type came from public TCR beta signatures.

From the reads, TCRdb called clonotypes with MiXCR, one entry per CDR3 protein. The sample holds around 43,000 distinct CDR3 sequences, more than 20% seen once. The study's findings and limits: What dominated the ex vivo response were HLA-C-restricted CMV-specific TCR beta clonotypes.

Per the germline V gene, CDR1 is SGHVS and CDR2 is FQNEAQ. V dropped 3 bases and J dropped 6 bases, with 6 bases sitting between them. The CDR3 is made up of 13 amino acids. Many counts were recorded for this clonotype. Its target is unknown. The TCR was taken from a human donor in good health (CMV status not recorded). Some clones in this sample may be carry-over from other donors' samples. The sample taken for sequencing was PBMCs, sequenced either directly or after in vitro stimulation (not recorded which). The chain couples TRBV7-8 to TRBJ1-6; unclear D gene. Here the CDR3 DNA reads TGTGCCAGCAGCTTGCCGCTTAATTCACCCCTCCACTTT. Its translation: CASSLPLNSPLHF.